The next 4 T cell receptor beta chains were all read from a single sample in a study of T cell responses to AZD1222 COVID-19 vaccine. TCRdb keeps only in-frame clones here, not all; method: immunoSEQ multiplex PCR. The sample contains 75,000 to 100,000 clones, around 90% of which appear only once. The material sequenced was peripheral blood, taken on day 0 of AZD1222 vaccination. These TCRs come from an adult in good health.

This clone was recorded only once. J is TRBJ2-1 and V is TRBV18, with D uncertain. Germline V gene lookup returns CDR1 KGHSH and CDR2 LQKENI. The germline V and J ends were trimmed by 3 bases and 7 bases, with 16 bases remaining between them. This CDR3 contains 15 residues. This CDR3 reads CASSPFSGPPNEQFF. As DNA, the CDR3 is TGTGCCAGCTCACCTTTTAGTGGGCCCCCAAATGAGCAGTTCTTC. The whole variable domain, filled in from reference TRBV18 and TRBJ2-1, reads NAGVMQNPRHLVRRRGQEARLRCSPMKGHSHVYWYRQLPEEGLKFMVYLQKENIIDESGMPKERFSAEFPKEGPSILRIQQVVRGDSAAYFCASSPFSGPPNEQFFGPGTRLTVL.

V and J are TRBV6-5 and TRBJ2-7, with D perhaps TRBD2 (5 bases). This CDR3 has 14 residues. The germline V gene encodes CDR1 MNHEY and CDR2 SVGAGI. V was shortened by 6 bases and J by 5 bases, with 17 bases between the two germline ends. The CDR3 here is CASSSWVRVHEQYF. In DNA form, the CDR3 reads TGTGCCAGCAGCTCTTGGGTGAGGGTGCACGAGCAGTACTTC.

The chain links TRBV6-6 to TRBJ1-3; 7 bases fit TRBD1. V lost 8 bases and J lost 2; bases outside the gene matches: 9. Germline CDR1 MNHNY, CDR2 SVGAGI (reference sequence). CDR3 length: 15 amino acids. The CDR3 region is CASGRGTGAGNTIYF. DNA for the CDR3: TGTGCCAGCGGAAGGGGAACAGGGGCTGGAAACACCATATATTTT.

The chain joins TRBV5-1 to TRBJ1-1, with TRBD1 identical over 9 bases. V lost 4 bases, J lost 4 bases, and 8 bases stayed unmatched. Germline V gene data show CDR1 as SGHRS and CDR2 as YFSETQ. The CDR3 contains 15 residues. The CDR3 nucleotides read TGCGCCAGCAGCACACAGGGGGCAAGGGGCACTGAAGCTTTCTTT. Amino acids: CASSTQGARGTEAFF.